The subject of this entry is one T cell receptor beta chain. Its specificity is unknown. Looked up from germline, CDR1 is MDHEN and CDR2 is SYDVKM. The CDR3 length is 13 residues. Trimming took off 8 bases at V and 0 bases at J, with 5 bases between the two ends. The sample originates from a study of shared clonotypes between healthy human individuals. On the study more broadly: Per-donor plates numbered three CD4 naive, three CD4 memory, two CD8 naive and one CD8 memory.

General study results and limits: Naive CD4 clonotype sharing across several donors was about 5%.

Data came from immunoSEQ multiplex PCR; TCRdb stores just in-frame clones and leaves some out. The sample shows 640,000 or so clones, 72% of them seen only once. The material sequenced was memory CD4+ T cells sorted from blood. Subset specified: CD45RA-negative fraction. The source is a woman in her thirties in good health. The chain joins TRBV28 to TRBJ2-6; D gene ambiguous. The DNA of the CDR3 is TGTGCCAGCGGCCTCTCTGGGGCCAACGTCCTGACTTTC. Amino acids: CASGLSGANVLTF.